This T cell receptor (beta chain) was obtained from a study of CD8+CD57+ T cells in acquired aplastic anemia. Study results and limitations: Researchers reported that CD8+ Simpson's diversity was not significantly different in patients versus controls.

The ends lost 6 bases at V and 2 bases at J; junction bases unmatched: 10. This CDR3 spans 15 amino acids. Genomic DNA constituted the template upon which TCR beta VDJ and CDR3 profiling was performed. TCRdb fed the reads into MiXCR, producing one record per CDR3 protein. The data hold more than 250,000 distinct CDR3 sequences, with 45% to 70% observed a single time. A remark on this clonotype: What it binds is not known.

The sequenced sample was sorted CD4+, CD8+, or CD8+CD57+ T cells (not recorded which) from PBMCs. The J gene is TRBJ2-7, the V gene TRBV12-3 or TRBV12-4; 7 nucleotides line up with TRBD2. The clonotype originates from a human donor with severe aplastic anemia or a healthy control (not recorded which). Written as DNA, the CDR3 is TGTGCCAGCAGCCTATTGCTAGCGGCCCCCTACGAGCAGTACTTC. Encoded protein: CASSLLLAAPYEQYF.